This entry lists 28 T cell receptor beta chains sequenced from one sample in a study of cytotoxic CD8 clonotypes in ibrutinib-treated CLL. The method was immunoSEQ multiplex PCR; TCRdb's version includes in-frame clones alone and lacks a portion of them. The table shows about 200,000 clones, with roughly 65% occurring only once. The source material was PBMCs, sampled after 12 months of ibrutinib treatment. These receptors were collected from a human donor with chronic lymphocytic leukemia.

This sequence joins TRBV7-2 and TRBJ2-2, with D maybe TRBD2 (6 bases). This CDR3 has 15 residues. V gave up 5 bases and J gave up 7 bases, with 17 bases separating them. CDR1 SGHTA and CDR2 FQGNSA come from the germline V gene. The CDR3: CASSPLGGEGGELFF. The CDR3 nucleotides read TGTGCCAGCAGCCCACTGGGGGGAGAGGGCGGGGAGCTGTTTTTT.

The CDR3 spells CASSSTGFEQYF. Written as DNA, the CDR3 is TGTGCCAGCAGCAGCACAGGGTTTGAGCAGTACTTC. This chain uses TRBV7-9 with TRBJ2-7; weak D call: TRBD1 (6 bases). Germline CDR1 and CDR2: SEHNR and FQNEAQ (reference sequence). This CDR3 has 12 amino acids. The V and J ends lost 5 bases and 7 bases respectively, with 12 bases between them.

V and J are TRBV19 and TRBJ1-2, with D possibly being TRBD1 (5 bases). The length of the CDR3 is 15 residues. The V gene's germline CDR1 is LNHDA and CDR2 SQIVND (reference sequence). Trimming pared 3 bases from V and 6 bases from J, leaving 17 bases between. DNA for the CDR3: TGTGCCAGTAGTATGCAGGGTACGGGGGGAGATGGCTACACCTTC. Amino acid sequence: CASSMQGTGGDGYTF.

The rearrangement links TRBV10-3 to TRBJ1-5; D remains unclear. The germline CDR1 and CDR2 sequences are ENHRY and SYGVKD. Trimming cost V 0 bases and J 9 bases, with 9 bases left between them. CDR3 length equals 13 residues. The DNA of the CDR3 is TGTGCCATCAGTGAGTCGGGAAATGGGCCCCAGCATTTT. Its protein product is CAISESGNGPQHF.

For this clone: An end of the junction differs from the germline gene, which may be a read error. Other DNA sequences within the sample encode an identical CDR3. The chain links TRBV15 to TRBJ1-2, with TRBD1 identical over 11 bases. The germline CDR1 and CDR2 sequences are LNHNV and YYDKDF (reference sequence). The CDR3 extends over 19 amino acids. Written as DNA, the CDR3 is TGTGCCACCAGCAGAGAATTTGTGAGGGGACAGGGGGTCAACTATGGTTACACCTTC. Protein: CATSREFVRGQGVNYGYTF. The full variable domain, its missing parts supplied by reference TRBV15 and TRBJ1-2, is DAMVIQNPRYQVTQFGKPVTLSCSQTLNHNVMYWYQQKSSQAPKLLFHYYDKDFNNEADTPDNFQSRRPNTSFCFLDIRSPGLGDTAMYLCATSREFVRGQGVNYGYTFGSGTRLTVV.

The chain joins TRBV9 to TRBJ1-1; a possible D gene is TRBD1 (6 bases). The CDR3 runs 15 residues. V lost 0 bases, J lost 4 bases, and 13 bases lay in between. In germline, CDR1 is SGDLS, CDR2 YYNGEE. The CDR3 region has the DNA TGTGCCAGCAGCGTAGGGTCTCAGGGGAGCACTGAAGCTTTCTTT. Encoded protein: CASSVGSQGSTEAFF.

The gene calls are TRBV7-2 and TRBJ2-5; TRBD2 is a possible D gene (6 bases). Trimming removed 5 bases at V and 5 bases at J, with 21 bases between. CDR1 and CDR2 from the germline V gene are SGHTA and FQGNSA. The CDR3 covers 16 residues. CDR3 in amino acids: CASSPSSLGGFETQYF. The CDR3, as DNA: TGTGCCAGCAGCCCTTCATCGCTGGGAGGCTTTGAGACCCAGTACTTC.

CDR3: CASGSDRWTDTQYF. CDR3 DNA: TGCGCCAGCGGGTCGGACAGGTGGACAGATACGCAGTATTTT. V gene TRBV5-1 combines with J gene TRBJ2-3, with 7 nucleotides matching TRBD1. The V gene's germline CDR1 is SGHRS and CDR2 YFSETQ. This CDR3 comprises 14 residues. Losses at the gene ends were 7 bases for V and 3 bases for J; bases not matched to a gene: 8.

This chain links TRBV29-1 with TRBJ1-1; 9 bases line up with TRBD1. CDR1 is SQVTM and CDR2 is ANQGSEA in the germline V gene. Germline trimming cut 5 bases from V and 0 bases from J; bases unmatched to any gene: 7. The CDR3 runs to 15 residues. The CDR3: CSVRTGGRLNTEAFF. In DNA, the CDR3 is TGCAGCGTTCGCACAGGGGGCAGGTTGAACACTGAAGCTTTCTTT.

The genes are TRBV21-1 and TRBJ1-2. TRBV21-1 corresponds to a pseudogene. The CDR3 is 11 amino acids. CDR3 amino acids: CASSKTGQTAF. CDR3 coding DNA: TGTGCCAGCAGCAAAACGGGGCAGACTGCCTTC.

The genes are TRBV30 and TRBJ2-1; D gene ambiguous. The germline V gene has CDR1 GTSNPN and CDR2 SVGIG (reference sequence). The CDR3 contains 16 residues. Trimming left V 6 bases short and J 0 bases short, with 18 bases between. CDR3 region: CACYSGGSSSYNEQFF. The CDR3 coding sequence is TGTGCCTGCTATTCTGGCGGATCAAGCTCCTACAATGAGCAGTTCTTC.

The chain carries TRBV28 and TRBJ1-5; 7 bases line up with TRBD1. Germline V lookup: CDR1 MDHEN, CDR2 SYDVKM. The ends lost 5 bases at V and 5 bases at J; junction bases unmatched: 6. The CDR3 is made up of 14 amino acids. CDR3 coding DNA: TGTGCCAGCAGTCACCGGACAGGTTATCAGCCCCAGCATTTT. It specifies CASSHRTGYQPQHF.

Only a few counts were recorded for this clone. J is TRBJ1-4 and V is TRBV11-1; D unclear. The germline V and J ends were trimmed by 1 base and 0 bases, with 6 bases remaining between them. Looked up from germline, CDR1 is SGHAT and CDR2 is FQDESV (reference sequence). The CDR3 totals 15 residues. CDR3 in amino acids: CASSLGGTTNEKLFF. The CDR3 region has the DNA TGTGCCAGCAGCTTAGGAGGGACAACTAATGAAAAACTGTTTTTT.

This clone was detected once. V usage is TRBV6-1 and J usage is TRBJ1-5; D might be TRBD1 (6 bases). The CDR3 runs 13 residues. Looked up from germline, CDR1 is MNHNS and CDR2 is SASEGT. V was cut by 6 bases and J by 3 bases, with 9 bases left in between. CDR3 coding DNA: TGTGCCAGCAGCGACAGGACCAATCAGCCCCAGCATTTT. Protein: CASSDRTNQPQHF.

The sample holds a few counts of this clone. The V and J genes are TRBV7-8 and TRBJ2-7; 8 bases agree with TRBD1. The V segment lost 4 bases and the J segment 6 bases; nucleotides outside the gene matches: 2. This CDR3 is built from 12 residues. The germline gives CDR1 SGHVS, CDR2 FQNEAQ. The CDR3 nucleotides read TGTGCCAGCAGCTGGACAGGGCGCGAGCAGTACTTC. Protein product: CASSWTGREQYF.

The gene calls are TRBV4-3 and TRBJ1-1; D is possibly TRBD1 (5 bases). The V end lost 4 bases, the J end lost 6 bases, and 15 bases lay between the germline ends. Germline loops: CDR1 LGHNA, CDR2 YSLEER. The CDR3 runs to 14 residues. The chain's CDR3 is CASSPLGGTAEAFF. The CDR3 DNA reads as TGCGCCAGCAGCCCTCTCGGGGGGACGGCTGAAGCTTTCTTT.

The table lists this clone with a count of one. The chain uses TRBV12-5 and TRBJ1-5; the D gene is possibly TRBD1 (5 bases). The germline V gene encodes CDR1 LGHNT and CDR2 FRNRAP. The CDR3 consists of 13 residues. Trimming took 1 base from V and 5 from J, leaving 6 bases between them. CDR3 sequence: CASGLGGDQPQHF. The CDR3 DNA sequence: TGTGCTAGTGGTTTGGGAGGGGATCAGCCCCAGCATTTT.

The chain joins TRBV11-3 to TRBJ2-1; D call uncertain. V was clipped by 2 bases and J by 8 bases, with 10 bases between them. CDR1 is SGHNT and CDR2 is YENEEA in the germline V gene. The CDR3 consists of 13 residues. DNA for the CDR3: TGTGCCAGCAGCTTATCGGTGTTGGATGAGCAGTTCTTC. It encodes CASSLSVLDEQFF.

The chain joins TRBV7-9 to TRBJ1-2; 8 bases line up with TRBD1. CDR3 size: 15 residues. CDR1 is SEHNR and CDR2 is FQNEAQ in the germline V gene (reference sequence). V lost 1 base, J lost 6 bases, and 7 bases stayed unmatched. The CDR3 is CASSLGPGGAHGYTF. The CDR3 bases are TGTGCCAGCAGCTTAGGTCCAGGGGGCGCCCATGGCTACACCTTC.

This sequence joins TRBV9 and TRBJ1-2; D not resolved. Germline V gene lookup returns CDR1 SGDLS and CDR2 YYNGEE. The CDR3 has 13 residues. Deletions cut 0 bases from V and 1 base from J, with 4 bases between. CDR3 coding DNA: TGTGCCAGCAGCGTAGATAATAACTATGGCTACACCTTC. This sequence encodes CASSVDNNYGYTF.

The gene calls are TRBV7-8 and TRBJ2-1, with D unresolved. Germline V gene sequence: CDR1 SGHVS, CDR2 FQNEAQ. The length of the CDR3 is 17 residues. V was cut by 4 bases and J by 0 bases, with 16 bases left in between. In DNA form, the CDR3 reads TGTGCCAGCAGCTCCTCATCGTCATTGAGCTCCTACAATGAGCAGTTCTTC. Amino acid sequence: CASSSSSSLSSYNEQFF.

This clone came up a few times. The CDR3 region has the DNA TGTGCCAGTAGTATCTCAGTCACTGAAGCTTTCTTT. It specifies CASSISVTEAFF. The chain couples TRBV19 to TRBJ1-1; no definite D call. In germline, CDR1 is LNHDA, CDR2 SQIVND (reference sequence). The CDR3 covers 12 residues. Trimming took 3 bases from V and 4 from J, leaving 6 bases between them. Filled out from reference TRBV19 and TRBJ1-1, the complete variable domain reads DGGITQSPKYLFRKEGQNVTLSCEQNLNHDAMYWYRQDPGQGLRLIYYSQIVNDFQKGDIAEGYSVSREKKESFPLTVTSAQKNPTAFYLCASSISVTEAFFGQGTRLTVV.

The V and J genes are TRBV30 and TRBJ2-5; D may be TRBD1 or TRBD2 (5 bases each). The CDR3 consists of 15 residues. Trimming took off 5 bases at V and 2 bases at J, with 18 bases between the two ends. The germline V gene encodes CDR1 GTSNPN and CDR2 SVGIG (reference sequence). Here the CDR3 reads CAWGGVAKFQETQYF. CDR3 in DNA: TGTGCCTGGGGGGGAGTTGCGAAGTTTCAAGAGACCCAGTACTTC.

The gene calls are TRBV6-1 and TRBJ1-6; D call uncertain. Germline CDR1 MNHNS, CDR2 SASEGT. With 1 base removed from V and 8 bases from J, the gap between germline ends came to 12 bases. This CDR3 has 15 amino acids. DNA of the CDR3: TGTGCCAGCAGTGAAGGTCAGTTTCGGGATTCACCCCTCCACTTT. Translation gives CASSEGQFRDSPLHF.

This clone was recorded many times. The V gene is TRBV4-1, the J gene TRBJ1-2, with 7 bases identical to TRBD1. Germline CDR1 reads MGHRA; CDR2 reads YSYEKL. The CDR3 contains 15 residues. V trimming: 2 bases; J trimming: 4 bases; junction bases outside the gene matches: 7. The CDR3 DNA is TGCGCCAGCAGCCAATCCTTAACAGGGGTCTATGGCTACACCTTC. Amino acid sequence: CASSQSLTGVYGYTF.

The J gene is TRBJ2-2, the V gene TRBV28; 8 bases align to TRBD1. The CDR3 covers 16 residues. Germline CDR1 and CDR2: MDHEN and SYDVKM. The J segment lost 3 bases and the V segment lost 4 bases, leaving 7 bases of the junction unmatched. CDR3 bases: TGTGCCAGCAGTTCCACCGGGACAGGTCACACCGGGGAGCTGTTTTTT. Residues: CASSSTGTGHTGELFF.

The rearrangement uses TRBV6-6 and TRBJ2-7; a weak D match, TRBD2 (6 bases). The V gene's germline CDR1 is MNHNY and CDR2 SVGAGI (reference sequence). Trimming removed 6 bases at V and 5 bases at J, with 14 bases between. The length of the CDR3 is 13 residues. CDR3 DNA: TGTGCCAGCAGCCCCTGGAGGGGCGACGAGCAGTACTTC. Its translation: CASSPWRGDEQYF.

This chain connects TRBV4-1 to TRBJ1-2, with D unclear. This CDR3 spans 15 amino acids. The V and J ends lost 3 bases and 0 bases respectively, with 11 bases between them. CDR1 and CDR2 from the germline V gene are MGHRA and YSYEKL. CDR3 sequence reads: CASSQGSLANYGYTF. The CDR3 DNA reads TGCGCCAGCAGCCAGGGGAGCCTCGCTAACTATGGCTACACCTTC.